Below, 8 T cell receptor beta chains from the same sample are listed, as sequenced in a study of T cell changes during pregnancy in multiple sclerosis (dated by TCRdb to 2018 to 2020). The library was produced with the immunoSEQ multiplex PCR assay. TCRdb retrieved this table from immuneACCESS and kept in-frame rearrangements only. Not all clones are present; in checked studies, unresolved V genes account for under half, and no reason is known for the remainder. The sample has 70,000 to 80,000 clones on record, approximately 94% of them singletons. The top ten clonotypes cover 0.58% of the sample. The input for sequencing was peripheral blood, taken in the third trimester of pregnancy. These receptors originate from a female donor with multiple sclerosis, enrolled in a pregnancy study.

The chain's CDR3 is CASSPQPGLAGGTQYF. CDR3 nucleotide sequence: TGTGCCAGCAGCCCCCAGCCGGGACTAGCGGGGGGGACCCAGTACTTC. The rearrangement joins TRBV9 to TRBJ2-5; 15 nucleotides align to TRBD2. The germline CDR1 and CDR2 sequences are SGDLS and YYNGEE. The junction had 8 bases not matched to a gene; V was cut back by 4 bases and J by 7 bases. The CDR3 is made up of 16 amino acids.

Only a few counts were recorded for this clone. The V and J genes are TRBV29-1 and TRBJ1-2, with a tentative D call TRBD1 (5 bases). V was shortened by 6 bases and J by 6 bases, with 11 bases between the two germline ends. The CDR3 has 11 amino acids. Germline CDR1 and CDR2: SQVTM and ANQGSEA. CDR3 in amino acids: CSVQGSDGYTF. In DNA, the CDR3 is TGCAGCGTCCAGGGTTCGGATGGCTACACCTTC. The variable domain in full, with the rest retrieved from reference TRBV29-1 and TRBJ1-2, is SAVISQKPSRDICQRGTSLTIQCQVDSQVTMMFWYRQQPGQSLTLIATANQGSEATYESGFVIDKFPISRPNLTFSTLTVSNMSPEDSSIYLCSVQGSDGYTFGSGTRLTVV.

The chain recombines TRBV11-3 with TRBJ2-1; no firm D call. The CDR3 extends over 14 amino acids. V lost 6 bases and J lost 0, with 9 bases in between. Germline loops: CDR1 SGHNT, CDR2 YENEEA. CDR3 loop: CASSWSSSYNEQFF. CDR3 coding DNA: TGTGCCAGCAGTTGGTCCAGCTCCTACAATGAGCAGTTCTTC.

The J gene is TRBJ1-6, the V gene TRBV7-3; D not certain. Germline CDR1 SGHTA, CDR2 FQGTGA. The CDR3 contains 14 residues. The V end was cut by 1 base, the J end by 6 bases, with 7 bases between. DNA for the CDR3: TGTGCCAGCAGCTTAAATACGGGTAATTCACCCCTCCACTTT. Residues: CASSLNTGNSPLHF.

Worth noting for this clone: Germline is not matched at one junction end, which may reflect a read error. The chain recombines TRBV7-7 with TRBJ2-2; D may be TRBD2 (5 bases). The CDR3 extends over 13 amino acids. CDR1 and CDR2 from the germline V gene are SSHAT and FNYEAQ (reference sequence). The DNA of the CDR3 is TGTGCTAGCAGCTCACGGGGCACCGGGGAGCTGTTTTTT. This translates into CASSSRGTGELFF.

The V call is TRBV10-3, the J call TRBJ1-5; D may be TRBD1 (5 bases). Germline loops: CDR1 ENHRY, CDR2 SYGVKD. The CDR3 sequence is 14 residues long. Trimming pared 11 bases from V and 4 bases from J, leaving 18 bases between. The CDR3 region is CASGTGDLNQPQHF. The CDR3 DNA sequence: TGTGCCTCCGGGACGGGGGATCTGAATCAGCCCCAGCATTTT.

The chain uses TRBV6-5 and TRBJ2-1; 8 nucleotides match TRBD2. This CDR3 contains 15 residues. V lost 4 bases to trimming and J lost 5 bases; unmatched junction nucleotides: 7. Germline CDR1 and CDR2: MNHEY and SVGAGI. This CDR3 is CASSSEGLGNNEQFF. The DNA for the CDR3 is TGTGCCAGCAGTTCCGAGGGACTAGGCAACAATGAGCAGTTCTTC.

This chain connects TRBV7-9 to TRBJ2-7, with 8 bases lining up with TRBD1. CDR1 is SEHNR and CDR2 is FQNEAQ in the germline V gene (reference sequence). The J segment lost 2 bases and the V segment lost 5 bases, leaving 5 bases of the junction unmatched. The CDR3 has 14 amino acids. The chain's CDR3 is CASSLQGAAYEQYF. CDR3 sequence (DNA): TGTGCCAGCAGCCTCCAGGGGGCAGCCTACGAGCAGTACTTC.